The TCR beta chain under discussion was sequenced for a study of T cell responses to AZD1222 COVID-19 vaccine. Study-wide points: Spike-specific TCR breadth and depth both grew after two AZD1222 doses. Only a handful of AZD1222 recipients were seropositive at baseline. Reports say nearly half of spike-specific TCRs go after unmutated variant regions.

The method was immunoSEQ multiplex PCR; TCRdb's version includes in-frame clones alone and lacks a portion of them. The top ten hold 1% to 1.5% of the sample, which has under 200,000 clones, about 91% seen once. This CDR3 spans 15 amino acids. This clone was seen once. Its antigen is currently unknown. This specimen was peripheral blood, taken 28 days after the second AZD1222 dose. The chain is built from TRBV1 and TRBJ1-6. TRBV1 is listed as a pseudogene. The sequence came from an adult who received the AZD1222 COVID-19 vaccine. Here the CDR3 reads CTSSQGGVGNSPLHF. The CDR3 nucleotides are TGCACCAGCAGCCAAGGGGGGGTAGGGAATTCACCCCTCCACTTT.